This TCR beta chain was sequenced during a study of T cell repertoires in cytomegalovirus infection. This clonotype appeared a few times. Antigen specificity is unknown. The CDR3 contains 15 residues. Trimming removed 1 base at V and 0 bases at J, with 7 bases between. Germline CDR1 SGHDT, CDR2 YYEEEE. TCRdb redid the calling of the reads with MiXCR, one entry per CDR3 protein. The sample has about 830,000 distinct CDR3 sequences, 32% seen once; the top ten hold over 10%. The genes are TRBV5-6 and TRBJ2-2, with unresolved D. This sample comprised cultured CD8+ T cells from PBMCs, obtained from culture after CMV antigen stimulation. The TCR sequence derives from a human donor in good health (CMV status not recorded). Some clones in this sample may be carry-over from other donors' samples. In DNA form, the CDR3 reads TGTGCCAGCAGCTTGCCACAGACGAACACCGGGGAGCTGTTTTTT. This encodes CASSLPQTNTGELFF.